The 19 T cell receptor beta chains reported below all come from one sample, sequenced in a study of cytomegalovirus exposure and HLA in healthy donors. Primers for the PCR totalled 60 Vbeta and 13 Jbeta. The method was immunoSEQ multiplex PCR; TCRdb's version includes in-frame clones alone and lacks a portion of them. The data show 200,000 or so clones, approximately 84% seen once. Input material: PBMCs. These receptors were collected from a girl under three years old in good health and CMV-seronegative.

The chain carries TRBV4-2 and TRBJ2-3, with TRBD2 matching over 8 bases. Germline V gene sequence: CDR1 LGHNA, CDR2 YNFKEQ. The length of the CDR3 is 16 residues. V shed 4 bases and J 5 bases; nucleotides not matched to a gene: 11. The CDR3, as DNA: TGTGCCAGCAGCCCCCTCGGTCTCGCGGGAGGAGATACGCAGTATTTT. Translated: CASSPLGLAGGDTQYF.

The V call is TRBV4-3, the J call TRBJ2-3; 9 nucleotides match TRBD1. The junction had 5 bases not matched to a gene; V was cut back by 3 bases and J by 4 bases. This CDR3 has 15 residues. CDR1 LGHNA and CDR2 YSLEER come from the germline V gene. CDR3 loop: CASSHRDRASDTQYF. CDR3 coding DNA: TGCGCCAGCAGCCACCGGGACAGGGCTTCAGATACGCAGTATTTT.

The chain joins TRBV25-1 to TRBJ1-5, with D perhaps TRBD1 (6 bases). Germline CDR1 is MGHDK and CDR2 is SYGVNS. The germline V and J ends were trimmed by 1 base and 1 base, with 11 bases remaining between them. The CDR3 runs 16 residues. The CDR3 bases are TGTGCCAGCAGTGAATCCGCAGGGGTAAGCAATCAGCCCCAGCATTTT. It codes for CASSESAGVSNQPQHF. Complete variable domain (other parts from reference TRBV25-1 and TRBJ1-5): EADIYQTPRYLVIGTGKKITLECSQTMGHDKMYWYQQDPGMELHLIHYSYGVNSTEKGDLSSESTVSRIRTEHFPLTLESARPSHTSQYLCASSESAGVSNQPQHFGDGTRLSIL.

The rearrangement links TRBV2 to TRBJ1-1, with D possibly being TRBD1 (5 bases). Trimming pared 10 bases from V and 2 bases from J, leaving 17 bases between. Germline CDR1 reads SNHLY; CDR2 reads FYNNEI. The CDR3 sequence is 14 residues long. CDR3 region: CAIRLFDRNTEAFF. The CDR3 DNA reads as TGTGCCATCCGCCTCTTTGACAGAAACACTGAAGCTTTCTTT.

CDR3 nucleotides: TGTGCCAGCAGCGTAGTGGAGGACGGGTTGGGTTCCTACAATGAGCAGTTCTTC. Protein product: CASSVVEDGLGSYNEQFF. The chain recombines TRBV9 with TRBJ2-1, with D possibly matching TRBD2 (5 bases). Trimming shortened V by 0 bases and J by 1 base, and 17 bases separated the two germline ends. Germline loops: CDR1 SGDLS, CDR2 YYNGEE. The CDR3 is 18 amino acids.

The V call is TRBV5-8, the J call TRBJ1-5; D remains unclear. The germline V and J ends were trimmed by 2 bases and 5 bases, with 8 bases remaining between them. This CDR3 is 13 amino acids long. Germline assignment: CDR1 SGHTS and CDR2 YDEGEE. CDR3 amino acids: CASSFGSYQPQHF. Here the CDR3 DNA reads TGTGCCAGCAGCTTTGGTAGTTATCAGCCCCAGCATTTT.

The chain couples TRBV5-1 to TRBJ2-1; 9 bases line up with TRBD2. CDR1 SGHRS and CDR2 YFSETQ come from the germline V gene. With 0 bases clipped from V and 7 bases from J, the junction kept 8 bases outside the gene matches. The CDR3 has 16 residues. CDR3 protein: CASSLVSGLADNEQFF. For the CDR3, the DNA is TGCGCCAGCAGCTTGGTATCGGGACTAGCCGATAATGAGCAGTTCTTC.

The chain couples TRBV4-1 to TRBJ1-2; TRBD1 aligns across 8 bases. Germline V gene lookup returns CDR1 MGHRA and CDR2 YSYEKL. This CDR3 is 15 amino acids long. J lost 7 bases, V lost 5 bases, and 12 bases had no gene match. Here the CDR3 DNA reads TGCGCCAGCAGCACTACCCACCGGGACAGGCCTGGCTACACCTTC. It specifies CASSTTHRDRPGYTF.

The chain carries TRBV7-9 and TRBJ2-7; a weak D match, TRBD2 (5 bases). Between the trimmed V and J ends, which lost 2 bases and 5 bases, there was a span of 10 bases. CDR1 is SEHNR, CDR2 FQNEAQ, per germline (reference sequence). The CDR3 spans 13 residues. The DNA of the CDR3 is TGTGCCAGCAGCTTAACTAGACCGCACGAGCAGTACTTC. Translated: CASSLTRPHEQYF. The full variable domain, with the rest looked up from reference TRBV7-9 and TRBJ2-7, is DTGVSQNPRHKITKRGQNVTFRCDPISEHNRLYWYRQTLGQGPEFLTYFQNEAQLEKSRLLSDRFSAERPKGSFSTLEIQRTEQGDSAMYLCASSLTRPHEQYFGPGTRLTVT.

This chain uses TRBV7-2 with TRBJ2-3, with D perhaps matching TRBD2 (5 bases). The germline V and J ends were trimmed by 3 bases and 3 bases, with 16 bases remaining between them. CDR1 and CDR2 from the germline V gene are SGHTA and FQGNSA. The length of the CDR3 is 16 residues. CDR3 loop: CASSLVHGVRTDTQYF. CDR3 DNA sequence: TGTGCCAGCAGCTTGGTACACGGGGTCAGGACAGATACGCAGTATTTT.

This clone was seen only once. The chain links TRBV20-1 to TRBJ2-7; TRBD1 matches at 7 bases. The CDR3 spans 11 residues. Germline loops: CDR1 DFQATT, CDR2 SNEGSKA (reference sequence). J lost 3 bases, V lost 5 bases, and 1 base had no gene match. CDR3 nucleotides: TGCAGTGCTGGGGACAGCTACGAGCAGTACTTC. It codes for CSAGDSYEQYF.

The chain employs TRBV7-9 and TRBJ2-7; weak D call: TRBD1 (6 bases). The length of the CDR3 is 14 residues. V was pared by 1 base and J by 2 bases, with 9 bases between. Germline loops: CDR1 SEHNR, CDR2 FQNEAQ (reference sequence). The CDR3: CASSLGDTPYEQYF. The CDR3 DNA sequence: TGTGCCAGCAGCTTAGGGGACACTCCCTACGAGCAGTACTTC.

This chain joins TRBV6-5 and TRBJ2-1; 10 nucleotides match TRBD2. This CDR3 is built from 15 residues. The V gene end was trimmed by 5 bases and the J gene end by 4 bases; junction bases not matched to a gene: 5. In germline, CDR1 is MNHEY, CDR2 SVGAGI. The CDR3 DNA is TGTGCCAGCAGTGTTAGCGGGAGGTCTTACAATGAGCAGTTCTTC. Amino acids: CASSVSGRSYNEQFF.

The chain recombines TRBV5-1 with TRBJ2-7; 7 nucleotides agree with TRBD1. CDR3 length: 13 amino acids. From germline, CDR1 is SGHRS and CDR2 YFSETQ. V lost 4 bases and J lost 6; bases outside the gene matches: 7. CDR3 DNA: TGCGCCAGCAGCGGGGACAGCCTCGGCGAGCAGTACTTC. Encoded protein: CASSGDSLGEQYF.

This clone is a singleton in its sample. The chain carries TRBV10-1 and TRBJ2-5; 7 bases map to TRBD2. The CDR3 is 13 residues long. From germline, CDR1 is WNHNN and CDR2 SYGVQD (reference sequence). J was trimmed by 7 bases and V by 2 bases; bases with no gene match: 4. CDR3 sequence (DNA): TGCGCCAGCAGTGAGGACTGGACTAGGACCCAGTACTTC. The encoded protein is CASSEDWTRTQYF.

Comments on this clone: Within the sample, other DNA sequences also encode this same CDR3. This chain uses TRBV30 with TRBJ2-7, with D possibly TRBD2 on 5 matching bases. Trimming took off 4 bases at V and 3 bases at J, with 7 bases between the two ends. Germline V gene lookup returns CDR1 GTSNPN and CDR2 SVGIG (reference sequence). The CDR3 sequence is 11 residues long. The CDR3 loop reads CAWTGGYEQYF. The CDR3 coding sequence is TGTGCCTGGACCGGAGGCTACGAGCAGTACTTC. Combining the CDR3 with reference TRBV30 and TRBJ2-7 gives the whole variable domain SQTIHQWPATLVQPVGSPLSLECTVEGTSNPNLYWYRQAAGRGLQLLFYSVGIGQISSEVPQNLSASRPQDRQFILSSKKLLLSDSGFYLCAWTGGYEQYFGPGTRLTVT.

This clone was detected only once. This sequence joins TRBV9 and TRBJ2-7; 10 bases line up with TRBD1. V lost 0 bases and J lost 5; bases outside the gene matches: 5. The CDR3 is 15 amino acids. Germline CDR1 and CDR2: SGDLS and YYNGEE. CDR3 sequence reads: CASSVEGTGDDEQYF. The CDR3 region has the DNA TGTGCCAGCAGCGTAGAGGGGACAGGGGACGACGAGCAGTACTTC.

CDR3 loop: CASSRGTSGGSYNEQFF. CDR3 DNA sequence: TGCGCCAGCAGCCGCGGGACTAGCGGGGGTTCCTACAATGAGCAGTTCTTC. The rearrangement uses TRBV5-1 and TRBJ2-1; 14 nucleotides match TRBD2. The trim removed 4 bases at V and 1 base at J, leaving 4 bases unmatched. This CDR3 has 17 amino acids. Germline V gives CDR1 SGHRS, CDR2 YFSETQ.

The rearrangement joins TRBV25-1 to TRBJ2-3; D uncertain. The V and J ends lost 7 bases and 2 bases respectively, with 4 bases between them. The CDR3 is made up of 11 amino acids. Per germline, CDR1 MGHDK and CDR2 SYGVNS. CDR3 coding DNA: TGTGCCAGCACCAACACAGATACGCAGTATTTT. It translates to CASTNTDTQYF.